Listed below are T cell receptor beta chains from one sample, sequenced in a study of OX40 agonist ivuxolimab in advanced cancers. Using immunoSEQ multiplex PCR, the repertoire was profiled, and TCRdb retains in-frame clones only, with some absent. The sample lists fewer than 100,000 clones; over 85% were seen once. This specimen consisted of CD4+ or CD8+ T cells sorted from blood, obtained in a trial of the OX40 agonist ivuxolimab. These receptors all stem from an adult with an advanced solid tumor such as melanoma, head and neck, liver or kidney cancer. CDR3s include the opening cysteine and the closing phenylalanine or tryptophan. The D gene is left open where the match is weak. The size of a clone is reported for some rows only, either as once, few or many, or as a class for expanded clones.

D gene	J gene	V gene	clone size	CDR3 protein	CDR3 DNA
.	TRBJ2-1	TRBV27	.	CASSFGRANEQFF	TGTGCCAGCAGTTTCGGCAGGGCCAATGAGCAGTTCTTC
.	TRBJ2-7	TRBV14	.	CASSQERVDEQYF	TGTGCCAGCAGCCAAGAAAGGGTCGACGAGCAGTACTTC
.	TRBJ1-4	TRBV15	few	CATSSFGRGDEKLFF	TGTGCCACCAGCAGTTTTGGGAGGGGGGATGAAAAACTGTTTTTT
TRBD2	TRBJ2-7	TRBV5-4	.	CASSFGTSGGSSSYEQYF	TGTGCCAGCAGCTTTGGGACTAGCGGGGGGTCGAGCTCCTACGAGCAGTACTTC
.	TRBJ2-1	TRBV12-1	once	CAGPGTSPPYNEQFF	TGTGCCGGACCCGGGACTAGCCCCCCCTACAATGAGCAGTTCTTC
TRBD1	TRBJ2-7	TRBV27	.	CASSQRQGLWYEQYF	TGTGCCAGCAGTCAGAGACAGGGGCTTTGGTACGAGCAGTACTTC
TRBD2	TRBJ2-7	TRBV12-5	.	CASGLLRLAGHEQYF	TGTGCTAGTGGTTTGCTCCGACTAGCGGGGCACGAGCAGTACTTC
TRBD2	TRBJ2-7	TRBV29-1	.	CSVRGDYYEQYF	TGCAGCGTTCGGGGGGATTACTACGAGCAGTACTTC
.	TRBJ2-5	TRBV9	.	CASSVEGAVETQYF	TGTGCCAGCAGCGTAGAAGGGGCGGTAGAGACCCAGTACTTC
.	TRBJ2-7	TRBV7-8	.	CASSLDGGGSSYEQYF	TGTGCCAGCAGCTTGGATGGGGGCGGGAGCTCCTACGAGCAGTACTTC
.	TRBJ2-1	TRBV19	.	CASSIGDNFGNEQFF	TGTGCCAGTAGTATAGGTGACAATTTCGGCAATGAGCAGTTCTTC
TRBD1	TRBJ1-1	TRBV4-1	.	CASSQDHGTGQALSPNLGGAFF	TGCGCCAGCAGCCAAGACCACGGAACAGGACAGGCCTTAAGTCCGAATCTCGGTGGGGCTTTCTTT
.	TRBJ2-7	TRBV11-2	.	CASSLGGPTYEQYF	TGTGCCAGCAGCTTGGGCGGACCCACCTACGAGCAGTACTTC
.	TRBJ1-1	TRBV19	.	CASTTTGNTEAFF	TGTGCCAGTACTACGACGGGAAACACTGAAGCTTTCTTT
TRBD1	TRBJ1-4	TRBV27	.	CASSLSRDRGQKLFF	TGTGCCAGCAGTTTATCACGGGACAGGGGGCAAAAACTGTTTTTT
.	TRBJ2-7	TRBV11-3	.	CASSPDGGSYEQYF	TGTGCCAGCAGCCCCGACGGCGGCTCCTACGAGCAGTACTTC
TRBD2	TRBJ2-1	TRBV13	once	CASSSPGLGIYNEQFF	TGTGCCAGCAGCTCACCGGGACTAGGGATCTACAATGAGCAGTTCTTC
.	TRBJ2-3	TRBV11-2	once	CASSSDTDTQYF	TGTGCCAGCAGCTCTGACACAGATACGCAGTATTTT
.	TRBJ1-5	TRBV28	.	CASSLPNDSDSYSNQPQHF	TGTGCCAGCAGTTTACCCAACGACAGTGACTCCTATAGCAATCAGCCCCAGCATTTT
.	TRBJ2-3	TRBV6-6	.	CASSYSMTGRLDTQYF	TGTGCCAGCAGTTACTCGATGACAGGCAGATTAGATACGCAGTATTTT
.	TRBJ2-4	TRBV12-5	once	CASGFPGSDKNIQYF	TGTGCTAGTGGTTTCCCCGGGAGCGACAAAAACATTCAGTACTTC
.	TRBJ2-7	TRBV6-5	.	CASSYSPGETYEQYF	TGTGCCAGCAGTTACTCACCCGGCGAGACCTACGAGCAGTACTTC
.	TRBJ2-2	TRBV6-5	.	CPPPGELFF	TGTCCTCCCCCCGGGGAGCTGTTTTTT
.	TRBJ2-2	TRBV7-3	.	CASSRTGRDNTGELFF	TGTGCCAGCAGCCGAACAGGGCGGGATAACACCGGGGAGCTGTTTTTT
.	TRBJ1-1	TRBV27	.	CASSLSVLRTEAFF	TGTGCCAGCAGTTTATCAGTCCTCCGCACTGAAGCTTTCTTT
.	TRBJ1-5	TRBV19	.	CASSMSHSNQPQHF	TGTGCCAGTAGTATGAGTCATAGCAATCAGCCCCAGCATTTT
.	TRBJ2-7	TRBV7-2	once	CASSPYGQGVSYEQYF	TGTGCCAGCAGCCCGTATGGGCAGGGAGTCTCCTACGAGCAGTACTTC
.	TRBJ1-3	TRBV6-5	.	CASSLQTSGNTIYF	TGTGCCAGCAGTCTCCAGACCTCTGGAAACACCATATATTTT
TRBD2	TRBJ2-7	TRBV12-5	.	CASGLVRLAGVEGEQYF	TGTGCTAGTGGTTTGGTTCGACTAGCGGGAGTAGAGGGCGAGCAGTACTTC
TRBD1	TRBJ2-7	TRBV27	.	CASGGDRGRREQYF	TGTGCCAGTGGTGGGGACAGGGGGCGAAGGGAGCAGTACTTC
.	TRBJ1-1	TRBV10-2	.	CASRPDTEAFF	TGCGCCAGCAGGCCGGACACTGAAGCTTTCTTT
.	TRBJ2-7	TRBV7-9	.	CASSSLEIQYEQYF	TGTGCCAGCAGCTCGCTAGAGATCCAATACGAGCAGTACTTC
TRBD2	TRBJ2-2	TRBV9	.	CASSDTPGLDSTGELFF	TGTGCCAGCAGCGATACCCCCGGACTAGATTCCACCGGGGAGCTGTTTTTT
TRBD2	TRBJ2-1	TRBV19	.	CASSELAADYNEQFF	TGTGCCAGTAGCGAACTAGCGGCCGATTACAATGAGCAGTTCTTC
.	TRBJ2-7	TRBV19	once	CASSIWSTSYEQYF	TGTGCCAGTAGTATCTGGTCGACCTCCTACGAGCAGTACTTC
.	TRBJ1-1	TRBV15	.	CATSREGGITEAFF	TGTGCCACCAGCAGAGAGGGGGGTATCACTGAAGCTTTCTTT
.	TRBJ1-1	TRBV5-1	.	CASSYRDLNTEAFF	TGCGCCAGCAGCTACCGGGATTTGAACACTGAAGCTTTCTTT
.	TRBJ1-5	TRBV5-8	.	CASSSGTHSNQPQHF	TGTGCCAGCAGCTCCGGGACACATAGCAATCAGCCCCAGCATTTT
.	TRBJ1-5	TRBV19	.	CASSIGYSNQPQHF	TGTGCCAGTAGTATTGGATATAGCAATCAGCCCCAGCATTTT
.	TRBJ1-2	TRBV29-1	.	CSVESRFNGYTF	TGCAGCGTTGAAAGCAGGTTTAATGGCTACACCTTC
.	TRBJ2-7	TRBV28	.	CASSPGTYEQYF	TGTGCCAGCAGTCCCGGGACCTACGAGCAGTACTTC
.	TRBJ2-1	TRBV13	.	CASSLGYEQFF	TGTGCCAGCAGCTTAGGGTATGAGCAGTTCTTC
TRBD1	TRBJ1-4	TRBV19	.	CASSIRQGDEKLFF	TGTGCCAGTAGTATCCGACAGGGAGATGAAAAACTGTTTTTT
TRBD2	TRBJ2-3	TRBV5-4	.	CASSYLAGTDTQYF	TGTGCCAGCAGCTACTTAGCGGGGACAGATACGCAGTATTTT
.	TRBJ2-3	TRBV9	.	CASSVTYSSTDTQYF	TGTGCCAGCAGCGTTACGTACTCTAGCACAGATACGCAGTATTTT
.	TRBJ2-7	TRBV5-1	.	CASSFDSYEQYF	TGCGCCAGCAGCTTTGACAGCTACGAGCAGTACTTC
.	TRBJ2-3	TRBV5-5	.	CASSGDTDTQYF	TGTGCCAGCAGCGGGGACACAGATACGCAGTATTTT
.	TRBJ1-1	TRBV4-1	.	CASSQKKGWIGTEAFF	TGCGCCAGCAGCCAAAAAAAAGGGTGGATAGGCACTGAAGCTTTCTTT
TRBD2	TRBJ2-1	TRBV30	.	CAWDILAGDYNEQFF	TGTGCCTGGGACATCCTAGCGGGCGACTACAATGAGCAGTTCTTC
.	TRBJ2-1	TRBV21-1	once	CASSKGGRLDDEQFF	TGTGCCAGCAGCAAGGGAGGCAGACTAGACGATGAGCAGTTCTTC
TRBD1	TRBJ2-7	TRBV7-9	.	CASSLGDRGNEQYF	TGTGCCAGCAGCTTAGGGGACAGGGGGAACGAGCAGTACTTC
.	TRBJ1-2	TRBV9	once	CASSSGTYYGYTF	TGTGCCAGCAGCTCCGGGACTTACTATGGCTACACCTTC
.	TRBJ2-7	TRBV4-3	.	CASSQLDGISYEQYF	TGCGCCAGCAGCCAACTGGACGGCATCAGCTACGAGCAGTACTTC
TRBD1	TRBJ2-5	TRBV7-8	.	CASSYRNPGGEETQYF	TGTGCCAGCAGCTATAGAAACCCAGGGGGCGAAGAGACCCAGTACTTC